This paragraph covers one T cell receptor beta chain sequence. Its target is not known. Germline V gene sequence: CDR1 MGHRA, CDR2 YSYEKL. CDR3 length: 17 amino acids. The V gene lost 4 bases and the J gene lost 0 bases, with 13 bases spanning the gap. Measured with immunoSEQ multiplex PCR; TCRdb has only the in-frame clones, and not every one. The sample records about 31,000 clones, 75% to 85% being singletons. These data come from a study of OX40 agonist ivuxolimab in advanced cancers. Whole-study results and caveats: Averaged across samples, CD8+ T cells carried more expanded clones than CD4+ did.

The sequence was collected from an adult with an advanced solid tumor such as melanoma, head and neck, liver or kidney cancer. The gene calls are TRBV4-1 and TRBJ1-6; D is ambiguous. The sequences come from CD4+ or CD8+ T cells sorted from blood, collected in a trial of the OX40 agonist ivuxolimab. CDR3 sequence (DNA): TGCGCCAGCAGCCGCGGTGTGGATAGCTCCTATAATTCACCCCTCCACTTT. This gives the protein CASSRGVDSSYNSPLHF.